This T cell receptor beta chain was obtained from a study of blood T cell repertoires in COVID-19. Looking at the study overall: Samples came from the United States, Italy and Spain, spanning acute and convalescent COVID-19. Sample material is recorded as cDNA or gDNA derived from T cells, B-cell-depleted T cells, or PBMCs.

Authors' methods: Nucleated cell counts were estimated from reference gene primer amplification. TCRdb's copy holds only in-frame clones and misses some; the assay was immunoSEQ multiplex PCR. That table furnishes V, J and clone size, whereas the DNA furnished D and trimming. The sample has under 300,000 clones; 70% to 80% are singletons. Trimming stripped 6 bases from V and 8 bases from J, with 15 bases between. This CDR3 has 13 amino acids. The TCR comes from an elderly woman with acute or convalescent COVID-19. Sequenced sample: peripheral blood. The chain recombines TRBV12-3 or TRBV12-4 with TRBJ2-3, with D possibly TRBD1 on 5 matching bases. CDR3 nucleotide sequence: TGTGCCAGCAGCCCCGTGGGGCTGGGTACGCAGTATTTT. Protein product: CASSPVGLGTQYF.